Below, 2 T cell receptor beta chains from the same sample are listed, as sequenced in a study of beta chain features in type 1 diabetes. Isolated RNA was reverse transcribed in full, so expressed TCRB transcripts were sequenced. Sequencing used immunoSEQ multiplex PCR; TCRdb keeps in-frame clones, though not all of them. This sample has about 250,000 clones, with roughly an eighth found just once. The specimen was naive CD4+ T cells from blood. These receptors came from a woman aged 40 to 55 in good health.

This clone was observed a handful of times. The V gene is TRBV14, the J gene TRBJ1-5; no reliable D call. This CDR3 is built from 15 residues. Germline V lookup: CDR1 SGHDN, CDR2 FVKESK. V was trimmed by 5 bases and J by 3 bases, leaving 14 bases between them. CDR3 region: CASSSPYGYNQPQHF. Written as DNA, the CDR3 is TGTGCCAGCAGCTCACCTTACGGGTACAATCAGCCCCAGCATTTT. The full variable domain, with the rest looked up from reference TRBV14 and TRBJ1-5, is EAGVTQFPSHSVIEKGQTVTLRCDPISGHDNLYWYRRVMGKEIKFLLHFVKESKQDESGMPNNRFLAERTGGTYSTLKVQPAELEDSGVYFCASSSPYGYNQPQHFGDGTRLSIL.

The CDR3 loop is CASSQGQGDEQYF. In DNA form, the CDR3 reads TGTGCCAGCTCTCAGGGACAGGGTGACGAGCAGTACTTC. The chain uses TRBV18 and TRBJ2-7; 9 bases agree with TRBD1. The CDR3 is made up of 13 amino acids. Germline V CDR1 and CDR2: KGHSH, LQKENI. The V gene end was trimmed by 6 bases and the J gene end by 5 bases; junction bases not matched to a gene: 5.